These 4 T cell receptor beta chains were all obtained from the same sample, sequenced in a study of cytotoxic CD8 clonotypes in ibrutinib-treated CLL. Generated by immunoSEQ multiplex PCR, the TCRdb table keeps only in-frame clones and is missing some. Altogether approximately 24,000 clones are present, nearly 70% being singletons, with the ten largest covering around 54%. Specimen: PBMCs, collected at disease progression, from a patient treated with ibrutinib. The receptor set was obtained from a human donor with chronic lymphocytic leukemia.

The CDR3 loop reads CASSLSAGPNYGYTF. CDR3 nucleotides: TGTGCCAGCAGTTTATCGGCAGGGCCTAACTATGGCTACACCTTC. The chain couples TRBV27 to TRBJ1-2; TRBD1 might be the D (5 bases). V was cut by 0 bases and J by 0 bases, with 8 bases left in between. There are 15 residues in the CDR3. Per germline, CDR1 MNHEY and CDR2 SMNVEV (reference sequence).

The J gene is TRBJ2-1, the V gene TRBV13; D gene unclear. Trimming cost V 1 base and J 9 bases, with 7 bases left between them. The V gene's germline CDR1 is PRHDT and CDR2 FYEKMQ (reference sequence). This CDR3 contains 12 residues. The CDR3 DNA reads TGTGCCAGCAGCTTAGCAGGCCTTGAGCAGTTCTTC. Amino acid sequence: CASSLAGLEQFF.

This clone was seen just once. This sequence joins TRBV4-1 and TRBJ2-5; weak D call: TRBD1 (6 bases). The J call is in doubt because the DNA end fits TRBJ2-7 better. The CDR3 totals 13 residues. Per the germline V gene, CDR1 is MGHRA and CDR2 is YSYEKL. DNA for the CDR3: TGCGCCAGCAGCCGATTACAGGGCTACGAGCAGTACTTC. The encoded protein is CASSRLQGYEQYF.

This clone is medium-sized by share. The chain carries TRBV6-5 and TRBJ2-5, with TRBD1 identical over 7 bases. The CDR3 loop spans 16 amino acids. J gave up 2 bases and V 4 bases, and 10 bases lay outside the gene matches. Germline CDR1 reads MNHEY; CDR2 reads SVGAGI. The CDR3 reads CASSSPDREQQETQYF. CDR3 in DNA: TGTGCCAGCAGTTCCCCCGACAGGGAACAACAAGAGACCCAGTACTTC.